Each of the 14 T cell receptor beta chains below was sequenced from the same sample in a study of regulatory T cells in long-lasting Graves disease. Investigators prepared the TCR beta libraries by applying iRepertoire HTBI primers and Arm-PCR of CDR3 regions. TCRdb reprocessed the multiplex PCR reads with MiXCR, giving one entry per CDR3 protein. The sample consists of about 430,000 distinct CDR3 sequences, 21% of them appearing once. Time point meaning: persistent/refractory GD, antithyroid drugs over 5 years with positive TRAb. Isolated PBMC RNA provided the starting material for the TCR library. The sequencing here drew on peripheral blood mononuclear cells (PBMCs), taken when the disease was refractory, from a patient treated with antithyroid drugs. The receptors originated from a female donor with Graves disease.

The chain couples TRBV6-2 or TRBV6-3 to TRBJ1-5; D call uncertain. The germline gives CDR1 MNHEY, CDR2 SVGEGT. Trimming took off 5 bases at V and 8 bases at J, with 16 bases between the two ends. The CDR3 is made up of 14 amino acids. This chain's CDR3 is CASSEASSVEPQHF. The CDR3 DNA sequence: TGTGCCAGCAGTGAAGCGAGTAGTGTAGAGCCCCAGCATTTT.

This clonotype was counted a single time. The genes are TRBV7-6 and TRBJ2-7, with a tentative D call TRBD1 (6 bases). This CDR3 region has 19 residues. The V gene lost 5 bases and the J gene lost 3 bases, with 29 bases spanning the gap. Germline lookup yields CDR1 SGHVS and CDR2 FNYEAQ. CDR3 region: CASSPRPWRRGSKGYEQYF. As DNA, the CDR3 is TGTGCCAGCAGCCCCCGCCCTTGGCGAAGGGGGAGTAAAGGCTACGAGCAGTACTTC.

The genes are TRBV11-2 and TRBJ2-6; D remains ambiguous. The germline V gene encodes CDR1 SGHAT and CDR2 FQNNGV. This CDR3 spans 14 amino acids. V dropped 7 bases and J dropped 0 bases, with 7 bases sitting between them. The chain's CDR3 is CASTLHSGANVLTF. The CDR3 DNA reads TGTGCCAGCACCCTTCACTCTGGGGCCAACGTCCTGACTTTC. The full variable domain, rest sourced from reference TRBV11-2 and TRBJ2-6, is EAGVAQSPRYKIIEKRQSVAFWCNPISGHATLYWYQQILGQGPKLLIQFQNNGVVDDSQLPKDRFSAERLKGVDSTLKIQPAKLEDSAVYLCASTLHSGANVLTFGAGSRLTVL.

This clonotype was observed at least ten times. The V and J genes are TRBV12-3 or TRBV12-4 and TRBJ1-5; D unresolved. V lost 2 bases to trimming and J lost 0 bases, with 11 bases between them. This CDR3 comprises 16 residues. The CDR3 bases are TGTGCCAGCAGTTTAACGAGTGGGATTAGCAATCAGCCCCAGCATTTT. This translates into CASSLTSGISNQPQHF.

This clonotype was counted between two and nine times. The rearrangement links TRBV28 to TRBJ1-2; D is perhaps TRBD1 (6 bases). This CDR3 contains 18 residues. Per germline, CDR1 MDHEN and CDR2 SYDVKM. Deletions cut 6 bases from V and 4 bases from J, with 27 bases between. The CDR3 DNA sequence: TGTGCCAGCAGCTCCGCCGGGACAACGGGGACATCGGGCTATGGCTACACCTTC. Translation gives CASSSAGTTGTSGYGYTF.

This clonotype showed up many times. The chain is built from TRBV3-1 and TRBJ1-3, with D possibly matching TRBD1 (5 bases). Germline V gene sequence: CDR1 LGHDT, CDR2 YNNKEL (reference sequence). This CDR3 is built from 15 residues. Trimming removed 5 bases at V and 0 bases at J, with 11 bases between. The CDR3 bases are TGTGCCAGCAGCGCGACCAGGGACTCTGGAAACACCATATATTTT. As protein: CASSATRDSGNTIYF.

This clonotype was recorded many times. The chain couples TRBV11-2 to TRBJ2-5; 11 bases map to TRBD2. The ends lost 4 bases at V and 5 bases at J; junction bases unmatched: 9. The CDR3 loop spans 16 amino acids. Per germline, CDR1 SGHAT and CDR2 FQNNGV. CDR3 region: CASSWIAGGPGETQYF. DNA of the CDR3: TGTGCCAGCAGCTGGATAGCGGGAGGGCCGGGGGAGACCCAGTACTTC.

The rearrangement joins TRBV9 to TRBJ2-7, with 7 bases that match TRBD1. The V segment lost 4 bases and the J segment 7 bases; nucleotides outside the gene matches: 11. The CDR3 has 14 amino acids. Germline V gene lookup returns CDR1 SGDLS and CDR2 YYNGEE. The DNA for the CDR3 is TGTGCCAGCAGCAAGTACCGGGACAGCGCTGAGCAGTACTTC. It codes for CASSKYRDSAEQYF.

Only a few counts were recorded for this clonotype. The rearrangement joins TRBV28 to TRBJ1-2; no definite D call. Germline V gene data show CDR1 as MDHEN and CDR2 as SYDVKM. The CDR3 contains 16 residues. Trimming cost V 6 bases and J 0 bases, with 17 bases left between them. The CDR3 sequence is CASSRIDTETNYGYTF. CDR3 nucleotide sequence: TGTGCCAGCAGCCGCATAGACACCGAAACTAACTATGGCTACACCTTC.

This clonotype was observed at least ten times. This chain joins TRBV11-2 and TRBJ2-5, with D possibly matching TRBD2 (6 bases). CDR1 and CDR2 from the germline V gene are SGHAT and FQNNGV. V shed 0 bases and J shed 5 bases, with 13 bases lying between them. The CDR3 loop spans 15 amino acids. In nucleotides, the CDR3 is TGTGCCAGCAGCTTAGATTGGGCGGGAAGGGAGACCCAGTACTTC. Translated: CASSLDWAGRETQYF.

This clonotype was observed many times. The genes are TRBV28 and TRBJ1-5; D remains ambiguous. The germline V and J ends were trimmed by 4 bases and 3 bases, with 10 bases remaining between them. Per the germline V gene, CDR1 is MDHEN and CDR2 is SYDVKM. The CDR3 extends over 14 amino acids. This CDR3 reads CASSSTGINQPQHF. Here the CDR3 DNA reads TGTGCCAGCAGTTCCACGGGGATCAATCAGCCCCAGCATTTT. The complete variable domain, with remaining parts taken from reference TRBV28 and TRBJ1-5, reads DVKVTQSSRYLVKRTGEKVFLECVQDMDHENMFWYRQDPGLGLRLIYFSYDVKMKEKGDIPEGYSVSREKKERFSLILESASTNQTSMYLCASSSTGINQPQHFGDGTRLSIL.

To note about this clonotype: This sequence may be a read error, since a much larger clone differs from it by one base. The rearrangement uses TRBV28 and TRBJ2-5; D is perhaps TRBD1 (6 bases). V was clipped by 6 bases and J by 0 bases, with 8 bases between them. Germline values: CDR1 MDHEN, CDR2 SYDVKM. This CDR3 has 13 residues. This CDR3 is CASSQGYQETQYF. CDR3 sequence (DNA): TGTGCCAGCAGCCAGGGGTACCAAGAGACCCAGTACTTC.

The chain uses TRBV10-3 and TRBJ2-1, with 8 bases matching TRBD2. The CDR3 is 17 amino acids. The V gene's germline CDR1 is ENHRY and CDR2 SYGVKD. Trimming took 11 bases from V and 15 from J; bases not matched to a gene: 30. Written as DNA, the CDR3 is TGTGCCTCCACCCACCCCGGACAGAGTCCCTCAAGCGGGAGTTGGTTCTTC. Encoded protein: CASTHPGQSPSSGSWFF.

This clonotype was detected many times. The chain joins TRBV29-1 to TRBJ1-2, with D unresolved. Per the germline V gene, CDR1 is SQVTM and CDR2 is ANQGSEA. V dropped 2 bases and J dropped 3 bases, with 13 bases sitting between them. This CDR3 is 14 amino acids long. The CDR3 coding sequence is TGCAGCGTTGAACCGACGGCTAGATACTATGGCTACACCTTC. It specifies CSVEPTARYYGYTF.